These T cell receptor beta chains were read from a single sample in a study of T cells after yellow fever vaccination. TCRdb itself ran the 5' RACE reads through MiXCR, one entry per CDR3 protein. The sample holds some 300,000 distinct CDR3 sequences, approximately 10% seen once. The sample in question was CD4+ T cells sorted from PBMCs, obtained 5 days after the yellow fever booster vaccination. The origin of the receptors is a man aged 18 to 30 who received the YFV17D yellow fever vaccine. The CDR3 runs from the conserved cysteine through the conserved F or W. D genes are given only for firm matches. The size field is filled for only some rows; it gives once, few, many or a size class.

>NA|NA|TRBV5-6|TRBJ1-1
CASTQGTGTEAFF
TGTGCCAGCACCCAGGGTACAGGCACTGAAGCTTTCTTT
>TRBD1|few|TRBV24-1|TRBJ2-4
CATSDHPGTAKNIQYF
TGTGCCACCAGTGATCACCCCGGGACAGCTAAAAACATTCAGTACTTC
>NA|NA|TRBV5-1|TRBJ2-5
CASSLDPVQAQYF
TGCGCCAGCAGCCTGGACCCCGTCCAGGCCCAGTACTTC
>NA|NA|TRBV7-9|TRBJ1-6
CASFSYNSPLHF
TGTGCCAGTTTCTCCTATAATTCACCCCTCCACTTT
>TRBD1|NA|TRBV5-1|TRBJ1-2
CASSLGTGGSYGYTF
TGCGCCAGCAGCTTGGGAACAGGGGGAAGCTATGGCTACACCTTC
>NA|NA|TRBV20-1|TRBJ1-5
CSARGGAGSGNQPQHF
TGCAGTGCTAGAGGGGGGGCTGGGTCTGGCAATCAGCCCCAGCATTTT
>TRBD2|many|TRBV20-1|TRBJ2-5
CSAAGLAGGRNKAQYF
TGCAGTGCGGCGGGACTAGCGGGGGGACGCAATAAGGCCCAGTACTTC
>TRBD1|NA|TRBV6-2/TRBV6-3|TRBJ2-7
CASSDYLQGRDEQYF
TGTGCCAGCAGTGATTATCTACAGGGGCGGGACGAGCAGTACTTC
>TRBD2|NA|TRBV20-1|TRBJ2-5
CSARPAGQETQYF
TGCAGTGCTAGACCAGCGGGGCAAGAGACCCAGTACTTC
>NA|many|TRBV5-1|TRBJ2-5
CASSLGQKETQYF
TGCGCCAGCAGCTTGGGGCAGAAAGAGACCCAGTACTTC
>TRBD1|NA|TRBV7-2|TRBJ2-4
CASSVDRGRRDIQYF
TGTGCCAGCAGCGTCGACAGGGGGCGGAGGGACATTCAGTACTTC
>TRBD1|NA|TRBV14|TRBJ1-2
CASSQVSGGNRALYGYTF
TGTGCCAGCAGCCAAGTATCAGGGGGTAATCGGGCCCTCTATGGCTACACCTTC
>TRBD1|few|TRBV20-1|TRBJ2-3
CSARDRDRSWDTQYF
TGCAGTGCTAGGGACCGGGACAGGTCCTGGGATACGCAGTATTTT
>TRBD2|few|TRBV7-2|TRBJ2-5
CASSPASGGIKTQYF
TGTGCCAGCAGCCCCGCTAGCGGGGGTATAAAGACCCAGTACTTC
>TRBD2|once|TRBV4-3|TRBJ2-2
CASSQASSGNTGELFF
TGCGCCAGCAGCCAAGCATCTAGCGGTAACACCGGGGAGCTGTTTTTT
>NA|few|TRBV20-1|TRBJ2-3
CSARLDGTDTQYF
TGCAGTGCTAGACTGGACGGCACAGATACGCAGTATTTT
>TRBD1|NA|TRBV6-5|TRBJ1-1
CASTKMTGSNTEAFF
TGTGCCAGCACCAAAATGACAGGGTCGAACACTGAAGCTTTCTTT
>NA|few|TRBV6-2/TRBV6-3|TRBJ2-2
CASSNRDTYTGELFF
TGTGCCAGCAGCAATCGGGACACTTACACCGGGGAGCTGTTTTTT
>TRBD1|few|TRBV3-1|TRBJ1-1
CASSPLAGQGMTEAFF
TGTGCCAGCAGCCCTCTCGCGGGACAGGGGATGACTGAAGCTTTCTTT
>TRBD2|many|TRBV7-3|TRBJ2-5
CASSLSGRGTQYF
TGTGCCAGCAGCCTCTCCGGGAGGGGGACCCAGTACTTC
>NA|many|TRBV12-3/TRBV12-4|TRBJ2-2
CASPLWNTGELFF
TGTGCCAGCCCCCTTTGGAACACCGGGGAGCTGTTTTTT
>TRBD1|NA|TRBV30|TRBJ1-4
CAWSRGDYGVFNEKLFF
TGTGCCTGGAGCAGGGGGGACTACGGGGTTTTTAATGAAAAACTGTTTTTT
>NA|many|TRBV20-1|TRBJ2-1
CSATPAGLYNEQFF
TGCAGTGCCACTCCCGCGGGACTCTACAATGAGCAGTTCTTC
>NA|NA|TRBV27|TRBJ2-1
CASRSFRGDEQFF
TGTGCCAGCCGCTCCTTCAGGGGAGATGAGCAGTTCTTC
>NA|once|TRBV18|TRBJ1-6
CASSPDLVSPLHF
TGTGCCAGCTCACCAGACCTAGTTTCACCCCTCCACTTT
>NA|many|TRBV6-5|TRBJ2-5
CASSSRLQETQYF
TGTGCCAGCAGTTCCCGGCTCCAAGAGACCCAGTACTTC
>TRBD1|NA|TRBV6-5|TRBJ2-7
CASSYHDRVNEQYF
TGTGCCAGCAGTTACCACGACAGGGTTAACGAGCAGTACTTC
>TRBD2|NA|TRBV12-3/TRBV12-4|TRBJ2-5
CASSPGLAGGLRETQYF
TGTGCCAGCTCCCCGGGGCTAGCGGGGGGGCTGCGGGAGACCCAGTACTTC
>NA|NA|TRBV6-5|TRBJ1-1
CASKSGGLGNTEAFF
TGTGCCAGCAAAAGTGGGGGCCTGGGGAACACTGAAGCTTTCTTT
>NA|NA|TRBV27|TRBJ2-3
CASSLRRGTDTQYF
TGTGCCAGCAGTTTGAGGAGGGGAACAGATACGCAGTATTTT
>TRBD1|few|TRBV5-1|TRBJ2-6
CASSGQGSAGANVLTF
TGCGCCAGCAGCGGACAGGGTAGTGCTGGGGCCAACGTCCTGACTTTC
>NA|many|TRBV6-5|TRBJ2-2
CASSYSNTGELFF
TGTGCCAGCAGTTACTCGAACACCGGGGAGCTGTTTTTT
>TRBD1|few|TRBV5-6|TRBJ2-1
CASSSGTGADEQFF
TGTGCCAGCAGTTCCGGGACAGGGGCCGATGAGCAGTTCTTC
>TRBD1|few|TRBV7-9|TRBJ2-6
CASSLKDRPYSGANVLTF
TGTGCCAGCAGCTTAAAGGACAGGCCTTACTCTGGGGCCAACGTCCTGACTTTC
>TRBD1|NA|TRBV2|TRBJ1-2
CASRVQGNYGYTF
TGTGCCAGCAGGGTACAGGGGAACTATGGCTACACCTTC
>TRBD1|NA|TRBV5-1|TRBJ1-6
CASSRGQANNSPLHF
TGCGCCAGCAGCCGTGGACAGGCGAATAATTCACCCCTCCACTTT
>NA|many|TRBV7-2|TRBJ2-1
CASSLLGLTTYNEQFF
TGTGCCAGCAGCTTATTGGGCCTAACGACTTACAATGAGCAGTTCTTC
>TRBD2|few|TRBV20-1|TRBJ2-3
CSARDGMSFGGGRDTQYF
TGCAGTGCTAGAGATGGAATGAGTTTTGGCGGGGGACGGGATACGCAGTATTTT
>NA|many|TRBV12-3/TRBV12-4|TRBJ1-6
CASSFAGLNSPLHF
TGTGCCAGCAGTTTTGCAGGCCTTAATTCACCCCTCCACTTT
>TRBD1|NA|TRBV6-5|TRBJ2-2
CASRRQGAHTGELFF
TGTGCCAGCAGAAGACAGGGGGCACACACCGGGGAGCTGTTTTTT
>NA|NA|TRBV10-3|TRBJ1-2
CAISESSSRYGYTF
TGTGCCATCAGTGAGTCGTCTTCCCGCTATGGCTACACCTTC
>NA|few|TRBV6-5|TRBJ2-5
CASRGTLETQYF
TGTGCCAGCCGAGGAACTCTGGAGACCCAGTACTTC
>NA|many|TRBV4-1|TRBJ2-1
CASSHRGEKQFF
TGCGCCAGCAGCCACCGGGGAGAAAAGCAGTTCTTC